This T cell receptor (beta chain) is drawn from a study of T-cell memory formation after mild COVID-19. The study, taken as a whole, reports: Mainly in CM and EM were contracting CD4+ clones; CD8+ were in EMRA.

This clonotype has just a few counts. Its antigen is not identified. TCRdb called the 5' RACE reads again in MiXCR, with one record for every CDR3 protein. Of fewer than 250,000 distinct CDR3 sequences in the sample, under 30% are singletons; the top ten hold 10% to 12%. CDR3 length equals 12 residues. Germline V CDR1 and CDR2: MNHEY, SVGAGI. Trimming cost V 4 bases and J 7 bases, with 9 bases left between them. Sequenced input: PBMCs or a T cell subset sorted from them (not recorded which). This clonotype was sampled from an adult woman who had mild COVID-19 (a few samples of this study predate the infection). Cell type and time point are not known. The rearrangement links TRBV6-5 to TRBJ2-3; no reliable D call. CDR3 protein: CASSSARYTQYF. The CDR3 nucleotides are TGTGCCAGCAGTTCCGCACGCTATACGCAGTATTTT.